A single sample is the source of the 3 T cell receptor beta chains below, sequenced in a study of T cells after yellow fever vaccination. TCRdb used MiXCR to reprocess the 5' RACE reads, holding one entry per CDR3 protein. The table shows hundreds of thousands of distinct CDR3 sequences, with 8.7% occurring only once. Source: PBMCs, taken on the day of the first yellow fever vaccination. These receptors were taken from a man aged 18 to 30 who received the YFV17D yellow fever vaccine.

This clonotype was observed a handful of times. The rearrangement joins TRBV7-8 to TRBJ1-1, with D possibly TRBD1 on 6 matching bases. Per germline, CDR1 SGHVS and CDR2 FQNEAQ. V shed 7 bases and J shed 8 bases, with 11 bases lying between them. The CDR3 totals 11 residues. This CDR3 is CASILGQEAFF. The CDR3 region has the DNA TGTGCCAGCATCCTCGGACAGGAAGCTTTCTTT. The full variable domain, completed using reference TRBV7-8 and TRBJ1-1, is GAGVSQSPRYKVAKRGQDVALRCDPISGHVSLFWYQQALGQGPEFLTYFQNEAQLDKSGLPSDRFFAERPEGSVSTLKIQRTQQEDSAVYLCASILGQEAFFGQGTRLTVV.

Ten or more counts support this clonotype. The chain is built from TRBV12-3 or TRBV12-4 and TRBJ2-5, with TRBD1 matching over 10 bases. V shed 7 bases, J shed 5 bases, and the junction held 7 bases outside the gene matches. This CDR3 has 14 residues. The chain's CDR3 is CASKGQGVGETQYF. The DNA of the CDR3 is TGTGCCAGCAAAGGACAGGGGGTCGGGGAGACCCAGTACTTC.

V and J are TRBV30 and TRBJ1-5, with a tentative D call TRBD1 (5 bases). The germline V gene encodes CDR1 GTSNPN and CDR2 SVGIG (reference sequence). The CDR3 sequence is 13 residues long. V dropped 4 bases and J dropped 2 bases, with 9 bases sitting between them. CDR3 loop: CAWNQGGNQPQHF. The CDR3 nucleotides are TGTGCCTGGAATCAGGGTGGCAATCAGCCCCAGCATTTT.